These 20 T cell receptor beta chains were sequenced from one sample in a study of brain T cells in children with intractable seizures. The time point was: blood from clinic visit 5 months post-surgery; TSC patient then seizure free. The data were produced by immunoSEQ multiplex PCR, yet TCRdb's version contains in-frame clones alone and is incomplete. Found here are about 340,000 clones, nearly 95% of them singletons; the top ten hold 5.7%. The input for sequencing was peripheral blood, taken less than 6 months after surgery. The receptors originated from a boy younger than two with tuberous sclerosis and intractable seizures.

In DNA form, the CDR3 reads TGTGCCAGCTTCGGGACGGTCTCCTACGAGCAGTACTTC. Its translation is CASFGTVSYEQYF. This chain connects TRBV2 to TRBJ2-7, with D perhaps matching TRBD1 or TRBD2 (5 bases each). CDR1 and CDR2 (germline): SNHLY, FYNNEI. V lost 8 bases and J 0 bases, leaving 11 bases between the germline ends. This CDR3 has 13 amino acids.

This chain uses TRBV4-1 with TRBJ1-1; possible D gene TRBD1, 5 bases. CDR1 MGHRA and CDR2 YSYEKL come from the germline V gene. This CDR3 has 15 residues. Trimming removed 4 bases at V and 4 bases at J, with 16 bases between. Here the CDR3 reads CASSRLAVGGTEAFF. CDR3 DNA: TGCGCCAGCAGCCGCCTGGCGGTGGGGGGCACTGAAGCTTTCTTT.

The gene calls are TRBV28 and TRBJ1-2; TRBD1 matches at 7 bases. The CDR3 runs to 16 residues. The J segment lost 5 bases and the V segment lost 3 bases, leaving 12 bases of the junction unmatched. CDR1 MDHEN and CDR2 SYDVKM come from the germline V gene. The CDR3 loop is CASSFYRIRGLYGYTF. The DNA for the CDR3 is TGTGCCAGCAGTTTTTATCGTATAAGGGGGCTTTATGGCTACACCTTC.

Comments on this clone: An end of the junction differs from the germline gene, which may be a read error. The CDR3 region is CASTGRYAKDIQYF. In DNA, the CDR3 is TGCGCCAGCACGGGACGCTATGCCAAAGACATTCAGTACTTC. This chain joins TRBV5-1 and TRBJ2-4; D is tentatively TRBD1 or TRBD2 (5 bases each). Germline CDR1 is SGHRS and CDR2 is YFSETQ. The CDR3 extends over 14 amino acids.

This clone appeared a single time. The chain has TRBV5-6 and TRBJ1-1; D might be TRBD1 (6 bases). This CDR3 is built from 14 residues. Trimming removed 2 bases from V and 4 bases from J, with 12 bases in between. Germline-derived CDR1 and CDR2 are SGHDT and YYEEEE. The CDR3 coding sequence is TGTGCCAGCAGCTTTAGGGGCAGGGGCACTGAAGCTTTCTTT. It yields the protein CASSFRGRGTEAFF.

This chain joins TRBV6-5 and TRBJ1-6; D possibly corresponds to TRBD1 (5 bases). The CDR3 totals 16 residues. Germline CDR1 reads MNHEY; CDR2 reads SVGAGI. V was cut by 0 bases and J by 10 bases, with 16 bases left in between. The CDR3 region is CASSYSGGAVGSPLHF. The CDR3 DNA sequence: TGTGCCAGCAGTTACTCGGGCGGGGCAGTGGGGTCACCCCTCCACTTT.

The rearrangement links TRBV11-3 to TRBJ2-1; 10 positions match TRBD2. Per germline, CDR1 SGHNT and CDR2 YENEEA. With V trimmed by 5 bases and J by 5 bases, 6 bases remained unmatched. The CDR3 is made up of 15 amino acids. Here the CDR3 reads CASSPGTSVNNEQFF. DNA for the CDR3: TGTGCCAGCAGCCCAGGGACTAGCGTTAACAATGAGCAGTTCTTC. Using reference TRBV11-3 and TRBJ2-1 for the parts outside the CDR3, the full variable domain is EAGVVQSPRYKIIEKKQPVAFWCNPISGHNTLYWYLQNLGQGPELLIRYENEEAVDDSQLPKDRFSAERLKGVDSTLKIQPAELGDSAVYLCASSPGTSVNNEQFFGPGTRLTVL.

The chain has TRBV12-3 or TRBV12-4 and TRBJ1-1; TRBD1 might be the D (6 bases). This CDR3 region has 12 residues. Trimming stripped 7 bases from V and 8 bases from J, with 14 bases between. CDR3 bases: TGTGCCAGCAAGGACGGGGGGGGCGAAGCTTTCTTT. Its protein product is CASKDGGGEAFF.

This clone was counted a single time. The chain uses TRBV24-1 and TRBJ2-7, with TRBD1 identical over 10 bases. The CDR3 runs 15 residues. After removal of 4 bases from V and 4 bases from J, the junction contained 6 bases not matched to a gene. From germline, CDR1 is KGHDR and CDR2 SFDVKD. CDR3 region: CATSDHRTGGYEQYF. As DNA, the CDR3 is TGTGCCACCAGTGACCACCGGACAGGGGGTTACGAGCAGTACTTC.

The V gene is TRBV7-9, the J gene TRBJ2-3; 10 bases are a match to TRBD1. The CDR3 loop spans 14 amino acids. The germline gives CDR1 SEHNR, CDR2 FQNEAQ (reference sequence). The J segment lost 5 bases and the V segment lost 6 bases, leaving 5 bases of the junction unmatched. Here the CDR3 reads CASRRQGARDTQYF. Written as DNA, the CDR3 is TGTGCCAGCAGACGACAGGGGGCCCGAGATACGCAGTATTTT.

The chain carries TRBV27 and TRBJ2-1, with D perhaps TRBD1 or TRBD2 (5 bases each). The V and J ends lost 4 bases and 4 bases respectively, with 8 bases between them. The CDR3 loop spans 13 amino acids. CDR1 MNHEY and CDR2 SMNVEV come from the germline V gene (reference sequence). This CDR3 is CASSWDGYNEQFF. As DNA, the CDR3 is TGTGCCAGCAGTTGGGACGGGTACAATGAGCAGTTCTTC.

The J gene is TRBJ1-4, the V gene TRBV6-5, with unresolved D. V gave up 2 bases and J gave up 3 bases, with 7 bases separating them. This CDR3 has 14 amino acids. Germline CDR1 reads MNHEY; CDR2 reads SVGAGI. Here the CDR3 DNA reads TGTGCCAGCAGTTACAGAGAACCTAATGAAAAACTGTTTTTT. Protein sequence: CASSYREPNEKLFF.

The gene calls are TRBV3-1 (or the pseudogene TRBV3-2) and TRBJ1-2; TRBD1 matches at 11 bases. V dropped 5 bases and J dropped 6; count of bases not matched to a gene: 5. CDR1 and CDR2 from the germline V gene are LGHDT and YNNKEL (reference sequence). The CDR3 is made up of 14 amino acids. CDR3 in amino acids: CASSAGQGVDGYTF. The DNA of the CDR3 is TGTGCCAGCAGCGCGGGACAGGGGGTCGATGGCTACACCTTC.

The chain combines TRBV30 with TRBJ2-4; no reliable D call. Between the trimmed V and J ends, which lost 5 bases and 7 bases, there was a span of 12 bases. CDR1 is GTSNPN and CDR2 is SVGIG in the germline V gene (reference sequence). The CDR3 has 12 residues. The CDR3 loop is CAWGPLGNIQYF. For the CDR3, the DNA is TGTGCCTGGGGACCCCTAGGGAACATTCAGTACTTC.

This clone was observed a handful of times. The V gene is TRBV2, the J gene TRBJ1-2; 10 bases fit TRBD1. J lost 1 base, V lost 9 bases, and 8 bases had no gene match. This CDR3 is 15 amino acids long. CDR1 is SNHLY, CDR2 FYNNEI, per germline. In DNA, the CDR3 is TGTGCCAGTTTACGAGGGACAGGGGATAACTATGGCTACACCTTC. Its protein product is CASLRGTGDNYGYTF. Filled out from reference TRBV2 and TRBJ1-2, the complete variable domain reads EPEVTQTPSHQVTQMGQEVILRCVPISNHLYFYWYRQILGQKVEFLVSFYNNEISEKSEIFDDQFSVERPDGSNFTLKIRSTKLEDSAMYFCASLRGTGDNYGYTFGSGTRLTVV.

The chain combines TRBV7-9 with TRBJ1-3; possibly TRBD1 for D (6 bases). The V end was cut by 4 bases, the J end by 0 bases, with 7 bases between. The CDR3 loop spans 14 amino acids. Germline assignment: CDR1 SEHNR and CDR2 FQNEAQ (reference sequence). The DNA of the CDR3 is TGTGCCAGCAGCTCAGGGGACTCTGGAAACACCATATATTTT. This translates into CASSSGDSGNTIYF.

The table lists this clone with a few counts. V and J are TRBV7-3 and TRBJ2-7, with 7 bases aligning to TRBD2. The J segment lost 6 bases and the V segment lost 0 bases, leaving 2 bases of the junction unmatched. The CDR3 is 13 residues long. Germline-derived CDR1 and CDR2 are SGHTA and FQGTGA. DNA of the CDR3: TGTGCCAGCAGCTTAACCCTAGCGGCCGAGCAGTACTTC. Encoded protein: CASSLTLAAEQYF. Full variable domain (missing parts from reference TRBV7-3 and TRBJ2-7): GAGVSQTPSNKVTEKGKYVELRCDPISGHTALYWYRQSLGQGPEFLIYFQGTGAADDSGLPNDRFFAVRPEGSVSTLKIQRTERGDSAVYLCASSLTLAAEQYFGPGTRLTVT.

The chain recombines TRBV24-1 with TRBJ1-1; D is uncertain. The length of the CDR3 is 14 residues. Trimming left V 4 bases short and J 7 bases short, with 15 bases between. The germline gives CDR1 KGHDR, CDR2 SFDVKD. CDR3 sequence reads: CATSDSGNQNEAFF. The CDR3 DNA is TGTGCCACCAGTGACTCAGGTAACCAGAATGAAGCTTTCTTT.

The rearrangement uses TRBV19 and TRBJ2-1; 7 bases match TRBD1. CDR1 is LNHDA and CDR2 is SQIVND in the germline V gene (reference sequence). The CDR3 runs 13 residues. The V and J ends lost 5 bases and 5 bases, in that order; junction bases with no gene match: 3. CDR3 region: CASSFDRDNEQFF. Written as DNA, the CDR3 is TGTGCCAGTAGTTTCGACAGGGACAATGAGCAGTTCTTC.

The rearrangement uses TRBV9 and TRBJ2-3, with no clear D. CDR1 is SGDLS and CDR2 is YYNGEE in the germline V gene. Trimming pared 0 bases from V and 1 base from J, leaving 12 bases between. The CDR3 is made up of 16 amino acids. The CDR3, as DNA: TGTGCCAGCAGCGTAGACGGACGGCTAGGCACAGATACGCAGTATTTT. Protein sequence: CASSVDGRLGTDTQYF.